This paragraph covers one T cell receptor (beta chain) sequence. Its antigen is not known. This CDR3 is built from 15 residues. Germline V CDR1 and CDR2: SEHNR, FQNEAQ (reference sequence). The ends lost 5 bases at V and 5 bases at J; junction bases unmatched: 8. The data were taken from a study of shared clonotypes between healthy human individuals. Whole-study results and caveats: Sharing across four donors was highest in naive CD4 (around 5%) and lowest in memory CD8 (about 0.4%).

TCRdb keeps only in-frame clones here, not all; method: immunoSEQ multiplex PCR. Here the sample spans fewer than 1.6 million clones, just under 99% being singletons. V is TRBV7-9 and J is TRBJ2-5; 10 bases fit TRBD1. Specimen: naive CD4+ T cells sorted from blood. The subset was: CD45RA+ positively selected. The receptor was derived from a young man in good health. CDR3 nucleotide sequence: TGTGCCAGCAGCCAGCGGACAGGGGGACTGGAGACCCAGTACTTC. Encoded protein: CASSQRTGGLETQYF.